This TCR beta chain was observed in a study of shared clonotypes between healthy human individuals. Sequenced by immunoSEQ multiplex PCR; TCRdb stores in-frame clones only, minus some. The sample holds about 1.9 million clones; just over 90% are singletons and the top ten take over 1.5%. Trimming shortened V by 0 bases and J by 2 bases, and 7 bases separated the two germline ends. This CDR3 spans 14 amino acids. Germline V gene lookup returns CDR1 SEHNR and CDR2 FQNEAQ (reference sequence). CD45RO-negative, CCR7-selected cells formed the naive CD8 fraction, which excluded terminally differentiated effector memory CD45RA+ cells.

The receptor was isolated from a man aged 18 to 30 in good health. Some clones in this sample may be carry-over from other donors' samples. The V and J genes are TRBV7-9 and TRBJ1-1; no firm D call. Source material: naive CD8+ T cells from PBMCs. The CDR3 protein is CASSLARLNTEAFF. For the CDR3, the DNA is TGTGCCAGCAGCTTAGCCCGGCTTAACACTGAAGCTTTCTTT.